Listed below are T cell receptor beta chains from one sample, sequenced in a study of CD8 T cells in Susac syndrome. TCRdb passed the immunoSEQ multiplex PCR reads through MiXCR, listing each CDR3 protein once. The repertoire holds about 190,000 distinct CDR3 sequences, with approximately 93% as singletons. The sequenced sample was CD4+ T cells from PBMCs. Receptors were obtained from a human donor in good health. The CDR3 runs from the conserved cysteine through the conserved F or W. A D gene is named only where the DNA matches it firmly. Only part of the rows carry a size: once, few, many, or a class if the clone is expanded.

v_call	j_call	clone_size	d_call	cdr3_nt	cdr3_aa
TRBV20-1	TRBJ1-5	NA	NA	TGCAGTGCTAGAGAGGGTGTCGGCAATCAGCCCCAGCATTTT	CSAREGVGNQPQHF
TRBV29-1	TRBJ2-7	NA	NA	TGCAGCGTTGCGGACAGTCCTCTAAGGGAGCAGTACTTC	CSVADSPLREQYF
TRBV5-6	TRBJ1-3	NA	NA	TGTGCCAGCAGCTTGGCTTTAAACACCATATATTTT	CASSLALNTIYF
TRBV29-1	TRBJ2-1	NA	TRBD1	TGCAGCGTTACTGACAGGGTTGGGTTCAATGAGCAGTTCTTC	CSVTDRVGFNEQFF
TRBV6-5	TRBJ2-1	NA	TRBD2	TGTGCCAGCAGTCAGGCGGGGGACTCCTACAATGAGCAGTTCTTC	CASSQAGDSYNEQFF
TRBV29-1	TRBJ2-2	NA	NA	TGCAGCGTTGAAGGCCCTAACACCGGGGAGCTGTTTTTT	CSVEGPNTGELFF
TRBV15	TRBJ2-7	NA	NA	TGTGCCACCAGCAGAGATCCTAGCTACGAGCAGTACTTC	CATSRDPSYEQYF
TRBV27	TRBJ1-6	NA	NA	TGTGCCAGCGGGACATCGGATAATTCACCCCTCCACTTT	CASGTSDNSPLHF
TRBV27	TRBJ1-2	NA	NA	TGTGCCAGCAGCCCAGGGACGGTGAACTATGGCTACACCTTC	CASSPGTVNYGYTF
TRBV7-9	TRBJ1-1	NA	NA	TGTGCCAGCAGCTTAGTAGTGGGGGTTGCTGAAGCTTTCTTT	CASSLVVGVAEAFF
TRBV28	TRBJ2-3	few	NA	TGTGCCAGCAGGGTCACAGATACGCAGTATTTT	CASRVTDTQYF
TRBV15	TRBJ2-5	NA	NA	TGTGCCACCAGCAGGACGGGGAATCAAGAGACCCAGTACTTC	CATSRTGNQETQYF
TRBV20-1	TRBJ2-3	NA	TRBD2	TGCAGTGCTAGACCCGTAGCGGGGAGCACAGATACGCAGTATTTT	CSARPVAGSTDTQYF
TRBV28	TRBJ1-2	NA	NA	TGTGCCAGCAGTCCCGGCTATGGCTACACCTTC	CASSPGYGYTF
TRBV7-9	TRBJ2-5	NA	TRBD1	TGTGCCAGCAGCCAACCCGGGACAGGGGGAGAGACCCAGTACTTC	CASSQPGTGGETQYF
TRBV7-9	TRBJ2-1	NA	TRBD1	TGTGCCAGCAGCTTAGGGGGACAGGGGTACAATGAGCAGTTCTTC	CASSLGGQGYNEQFF
TRBV9	TRBJ2-5	once	NA	TGTGCCAGCAGCGTAGATGAGGGTACAGAGACCCAGTACTTC	CASSVDEGTETQYF
TRBV23-1	TRBJ1-2	once	NA	TGCGCCAGCAGTCACAAGGGGGGTCCGCTTTACTATGGCTACACCTTC	CASSHKGGPLYYGYTF
TRBV5-1	TRBJ2-3	NA	TRBD2	TGCGCCAGCAGCCCAGGACTAGCGGGGGCCCAGGGCACAGATACGCAGTATTTT	CASSPGLAGAQGTDTQYF
TRBV19	TRBJ1-2	NA	TRBD1	TGTGCCAGTAGGCAGGGGGGCCTAGGTGATGGCTACACCTTC	CASRQGGLGDGYTF
TRBV7-9	TRBJ1-1	NA	TRBD1	TGTGCCAGCAGCTACAGACAGGGGATGAACACTGAAGCTTTCTTT	CASSYRQGMNTEAFF
TRBV27	TRBJ1-1	once	NA	TGTGCCAGCAGTTTTTCAGGACACCTTGTTTTGAACACTGAAGCTTTCTTT	CASSFSGHLVLNTEAFF
TRBV6-5	TRBJ1-3	NA	NA	TGTGCCAGCAGTTACTCCCCGAGCTCTGGAAACACCATATATTTT	CASSYSPSSGNTIYF
TRBV3-1	TRBJ2-5	NA	NA	TGTGCCAGCAGCCAAGTAGGAGGGGAAGAGACCCAGTACTTC	CASSQVGGEETQYF
TRBV7-9	TRBJ2-7	NA	NA	TGTGCCAGCAGCTTAAATGAGAGGTACGAGCAGTACTTC	CASSLNERYEQYF
TRBV27	TRBJ1-3	NA	NA	TGTGCCAGCAGTTTACTGGGGCCAGGAAACACCATATATTTT	CASSLLGPGNTIYF
TRBV4-2	TRBJ2-1	NA	NA	TGTGCCAGCGGCCAGATAAGCGGTGGGAGCTCCTACAATGAGCAGTTCTTC	CASGQISGGSSYNEQFF
TRBV27	TRBJ2-1	NA	TRBD2	TGTGCCAGCAGTATTGTGGGAGGGAGCGGGGGATACAATGAGCAGTTCTTC	CASSIVGGSGGYNEQFF
TRBV5-1	TRBJ2-7	NA	TRBD1	TGCGCCAGCAGGACAGGGAAGGCTTTTGACTACGAGCAGTACTTC	CASRTGKAFDYEQYF
TRBV20-1	TRBJ1-2	NA	NA	TGCAGTGCTAGCTCGGGGATGGGGTCCTATGGCTACACCTTC	CSASSGMGSYGYTF
TRBV7-8	TRBJ2-7	few	TRBD1	TGTGCCAGCAGCTTAGAGGGACAGAGCTACGAGCAGTACTTC	CASSLEGQSYEQYF